Listed below are T cell receptor beta chains from one sample, sequenced in a study of vaccination and CD4 T cells after COVID-19. These TCRs are of unknown antigen specificity. TCRdb re-derived calls from the PCR reads in MiXCR, one entry per CDR3 protein. Of 7,500 or so distinct CDR3 sequences listed, 20% to 25% are singletons. The material sequenced was CD4+ T cells from blood, cultured in vitro. All receptors derive from a human donor in good health. CDR3s include the opening cysteine and the closing phenylalanine or tryptophan. A D gene is named only where the DNA matches it firmly. Clone size is not always given. Where it is, it says once, few, many or a class for expanded clones.

abundance	v_gene	j_gene	d_gene	CDR3nt	CDR3aa
NA	TRBV20-1	TRBJ2-3	NA	TGCAGGCCCTCCCAGCTGAGCGGTACGCAGTATTTT	CRPSQLSGTQYF
NA	TRBV18	TRBJ1-2	NA	TGTGCCAGCTCACCGACCCGAGATGGCTACACCTTC	CASSPTRDGYTF
few	TRBV18	TRBJ1-6	NA	TGTGCCAGCTCACCTACGTCGTTGGAGGGACTAGGTAATTCACCCCTCCACTTT	CASSPTSLEGLGNSPLHF
few	TRBV5-1	TRBJ1-1	NA	TGCGCCAGCAGCCAGGACAAGAACACTGAAGCTTTCTTT	CASSQDKNTEAFF
few	TRBV10-3	TRBJ1-1	NA	TGTGCCATCAGTGAGTCGGGGATGGGGGCGGCGGTAAACACTGAAGCTTTCTTT	CAISESGMGAAVNTEAFF
NA	TRBV7-3	TRBJ1-1	NA	TGTCCCAGCAGTTCGACTCCGGGCACTGAAGCTTTCTTT	CPSSSTPGTEAFF
few	TRBV9	TRBJ1-2	TRBD1	TGTGCCAGCAGCGGGACAGGGCAACTTGGCTACACCTTC	CASSGTGQLGYTF
NA	TRBV7-9	TRBJ1-2	NA	TGTGCCAGCAGCGAAAGGCCCCGGGACGCTACTCCATATGGCTACACCTTC	CASSERPRDATPYGYTF
few	TRBV11-3	TRBJ2-3	NA	TGTGCCAGCAGCTTAACAGGGTTTGTAGATACGCAGTATTTT	CASSLTGFVDTQYF
few	TRBV7-8	TRBJ2-1	TRBD1	TGTGCCAGCAGCTTCGGACAGGGGCCCTACAATGAGCAGTTCTTC	CASSFGQGPYNEQFF
few	TRBV6-5	TRBJ2-5	NA	TGTGCCAGCAGTTACTGGGGGCCAGGGTCGGAAGAGACCCAGTACTTC	CASSYWGPGSEETQYF
NA	TRBV5-8	TRBJ1-1	NA	TGTGCCAGCAGCTTAGACCTGGGGCTGAACACTGAAGCTTTCTTT	CASSLDLGLNTEAFF
NA	TRBV9	TRBJ1-5	NA	TGTGCCAGCAGCGTAGACACAAACACGGAGCCCCAGCATTTT	CASSVDTNTEPQHF
few	TRBV20-1	TRBJ1-2	NA	TGCAGTGCTTGGGGGGCGGTAGTCGGCTACACCTTC	CSAWGAVVGYTF
NA	TRBV6-1	TRBJ1-2	NA	TGTGCCAGCAGTCGCGGTAACTATGGCTACACCTTC	CASSRGNYGYTF
NA	TRBV12-3/TRBV12-4	TRBJ2-1	NA	TGTGCCAGCAGTTTCGACAGACTCAATGAGCAGTTCTTC	CASSFDRLNEQFF
few	TRBV5-1	TRBJ1-6	TRBD1	TGCGCCAGCAGCTTGGTTACAGGGGGCGGCAGTTCACCCCTCCACTTT	CASSLVTGGGSSPLHF
NA	TRBV27	TRBJ1-2	NA	TGTGCCAGCAGTTTTAGAGGGCCTTATGGCTACACCTTC	CASSFRGPYGYTF
medium-sized	TRBV6-5	TRBJ1-1	NA	TGTGCCAGCAGTTACTCTGGTGAAGCTTTCTTT	CASSYSGEAFF
NA	TRBV30	TRBJ1-6	NA	TGTGCCTGGAGTGTACCGAGGGGCTATAATTCACCCCTCCACTTT	CAWSVPRGYNSPLHF
few	TRBV7-9	TRBJ1-1	NA	TGTGCCAGCAGATCCTTTCAGACACACTCAGCCCAGAACACTGAAGCTTTCTTT	CASRSFQTHSAQNTEAFF
few	TRBV6-4	TRBJ2-1	NA	TGTGCCAGCAGTGCTAGCTCCTACAATGAGCAGTTCTTC	CASSASSYNEQFF
NA	TRBV5-6	TRBJ1-2	TRBD1	TGTGCCAGCAGCCCCTGGGACAGGGGGGGATATGGCTACACCTTC	CASSPWDRGGYGYTF
few	TRBV29-1	TRBJ2-7	TRBD1	TGCAGCGTTGATCCCGGACAGGGGTCCTACGAGCAGTACTTC	CSVDPGQGSYEQYF
NA	TRBV29-1	TRBJ1-2	NA	TGCAGCGTTACACCGGACGGAGAGGCGGATGGCTACACCTTC	CSVTPDGEADGYTF
medium-sized	TRBV20-1	TRBJ1-5	NA	TGCAGTGCTACAAGGAGGGGAATCAATCAGCCCCAGCATTTT	CSATRRGINQPQHF
NA	TRBV6-1	TRBJ1-5	NA	TGTGCCAGCACCCCTACACAGGCACTCTTGGGCCAGCCCCAGCATTTT	CASTPTQALLGQPQHF
few	TRBV11-3	TRBJ1-1	TRBD1	TGTGCCAGCAGCCCTACGGACAGGGGGAAAACTTTCTTT	CASSPTDRGKTFF
few	TRBV6-5	TRBJ1-6	NA	TGTGCCAGCAGTTACCCCTCAGTCGAGGCGTCGTCACCCCTCCACTTT	CASSYPSVEASSPLHF
NA	TRBV7-9	TRBJ2-1	NA	TGTGCCAGCAGCTTAGTAGGGCTAGCAGATTACAATGAGCAGTTCTTC	CASSLVGLADYNEQFF
NA	TRBV6-1	TRBJ1-6	NA	TGTGCCAGCAGGAGCTCCTATAATTCACCCCTCCACTTT	CASRSSYNSPLHF
few	TRBV6-1	TRBJ2-3	NA	TGTGCCAGCAGGCTTGACAGCACAGATACGCAGTATTTT	CASRLDSTDTQYF
few	TRBV4-1	TRBJ2-1	NA	TGCGCCAGCAGCCAAGGAACTAGCAGCTACAATGAGCAGTTCTTC	CASSQGTSSYNEQFF
NA	TRBV19	TRBJ2-5	NA	TGTGCCAGTAGTAGGGTGCCCCAAGAGACCCAGTACTTC	CASSRVPQETQYF
once	TRBV19	TRBJ2-3	NA	TGTGCCAGTAGTATAGACCCCCGAAGACCAGATACGCAGTATTTT	CASSIDPRRPDTQYF
once	TRBV5-4	TRBJ2-3	NA	TGTGCCAGCAGCTTGGGCACTTTCGCAGATACGCAGTATTTT	CASSLGTFADTQYF
medium-sized	TRBV20-1	TRBJ1-2	NA	TGCAGTGCTAGTAGCCAGGAAACCTATGGCTACACCTTC	CSASSQETYGYTF
NA	TRBV7-8	TRBJ1-2	NA	TGTGCCAGCAGCTGGCAGGGAGGCGGCTACACCTTC	CASSWQGGGYTF
few	TRBV7-9	TRBJ1-1	NA	TGTGCCAGCAGCCCTCTCCGGGACGTTGAAACTGAAGCTTTCTTT	CASSPLRDVETEAFF
NA	TRBV7-9	TRBJ2-3	NA	TGTGCCAGCAGCTTGAGTGGCGGCACAGATACGCAGTATTTT	CASSLSGGTDTQYF
large	TRBV11-2	TRBJ1-5	TRBD1	TGTGCCAGCAGCTTAGGGACAGGGGAACAGCCCCAGCATTTT	CASSLGTGEQPQHF
few	TRBV5-4	TRBJ2-5	TRBD2	TGTGCCAGCAGCCCTGCGGGGACTAGCGGGGGGGTCTGGGAGACCCAGTACTTC	CASSPAGTSGGVWETQYF
NA	TRBV20-1	TRBJ2-1	NA	TGCAGTGCCGCCCCACAAGGTCCCAATGAGCAGTTCTTC	CSAAPQGPNEQFF
few	TRBV18	TRBJ1-1	NA	TGTGCCAGCTCACCAGGGACTTCCCCGGGGGCTTTCTTT	CASSPGTSPGAFF
few	TRBV2	TRBJ1-5	NA	TGTGCCAGCAGTGCGTCCAGCAGCAATCAGCCCCAGCATTTT	CASSASSSNQPQHF
NA	TRBV12-3/TRBV12-4	TRBJ1-2	TRBD1	TGTGCCAGCAGCTACGGGACAGAAAGCGGTGGCTACACCTTC	CASSYGTESGGYTF
NA	TRBV20-1	TRBJ1-1	NA	TGCAGGCCCGGTAGCGGGGGGGGGGTGAACACTGAAGCTTTCTTT	CRPGSGGGVNTEAFF
few	TRBV27	TRBJ2-3	NA	TGTGCCAGCAGAACAGGGATTGGAGGCACAGATACGCAGTATTTT	CASRTGIGGTDTQYF
few	TRBV25-1	TRBJ2-3	NA	TGTGCCAGCAGTGACCCCTTGGGGGGATACACAGATACGCAGTATTTT	CASSDPLGGYTDTQYF
few	TRBV20-1	TRBJ1-6	NA	TGCAGTGCCGGGGGGGGATCGGGGAGCTCCTATAATTCACCCCTCCACTTT	CSAGGGSGSSYNSPLHF
NA	TRBV7-3	TRBJ2-5	TRBD2	TGTGCCAGCAGCTTAATGCCAGCGGGGGGGCCTGAGACCCAGTACTTC	CASSLMPAGGPETQYF
NA	TRBV9	TRBJ1-2	NA	TGTGCCAGCAGCGCCTCATCGACTTCTAACTATGGCTACACCTTC	CASSASSTSNYGYTF
few	TRBV20-1	TRBJ2-3	NA	TGCAGTGCTCCTACCCGGGGGGATACGCAGTATTTT	CSAPTRGDTQYF